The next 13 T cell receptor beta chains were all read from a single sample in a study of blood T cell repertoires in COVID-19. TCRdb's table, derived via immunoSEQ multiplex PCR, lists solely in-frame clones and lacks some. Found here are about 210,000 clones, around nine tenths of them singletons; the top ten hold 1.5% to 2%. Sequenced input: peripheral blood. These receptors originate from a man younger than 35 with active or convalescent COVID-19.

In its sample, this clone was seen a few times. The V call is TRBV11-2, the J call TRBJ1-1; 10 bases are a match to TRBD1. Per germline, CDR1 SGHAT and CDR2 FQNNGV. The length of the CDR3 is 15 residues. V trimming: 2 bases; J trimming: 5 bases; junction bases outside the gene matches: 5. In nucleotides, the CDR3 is TGTGCCAGCAGCTTACCCGGGACAGGGGATACTGAAGCTTTCTTT. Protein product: CASSLPGTGDTEAFF.

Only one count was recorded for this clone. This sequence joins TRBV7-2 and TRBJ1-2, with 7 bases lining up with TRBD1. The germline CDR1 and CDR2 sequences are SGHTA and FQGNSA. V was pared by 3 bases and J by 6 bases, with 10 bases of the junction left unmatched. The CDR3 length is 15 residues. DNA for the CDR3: TGTGCCAGCAGCTTTCAGGGGGAGCAGACTAATGGCTACACCTTC. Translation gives CASSFQGEQTNGYTF.

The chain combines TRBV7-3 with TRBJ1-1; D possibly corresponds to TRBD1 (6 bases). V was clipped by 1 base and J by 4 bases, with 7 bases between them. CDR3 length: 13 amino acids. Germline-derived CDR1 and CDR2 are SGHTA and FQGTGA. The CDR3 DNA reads TGTGCCAGCAGCTTAAACAGGGCCACTGAAGCTTTCTTT. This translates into CASSLNRATEAFF. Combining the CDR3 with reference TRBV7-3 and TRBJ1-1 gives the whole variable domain GAGVSQTPSNKVTEKGKYVELRCDPISGHTALYWYRQSLGQGPEFLIYFQGTGAADDSGLPNDRFFAVRPEGSVSTLKIQRTERGDSAVYLCASSLNRATEAFFGQGTRLTVV.

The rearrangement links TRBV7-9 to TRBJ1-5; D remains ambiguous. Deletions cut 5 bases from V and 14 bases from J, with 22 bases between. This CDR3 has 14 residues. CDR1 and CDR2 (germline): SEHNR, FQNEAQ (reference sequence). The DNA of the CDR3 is TGTGCCAGCAGCAATGGCCTTACTATCAGCCCCAAGCATTTT. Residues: CASSNGLTISPKHF. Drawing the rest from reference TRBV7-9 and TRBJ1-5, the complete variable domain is DTGVSQNPRHKITKRGQNVTFRCDPISEHNRLYWYRQTLGQGPEFLTYFQNEAQLEKSRLLSDRFSAERPKGSFSTLEIQRTEQGDSAMYLCASSNGLTISPKHFGDGTRLSIL.

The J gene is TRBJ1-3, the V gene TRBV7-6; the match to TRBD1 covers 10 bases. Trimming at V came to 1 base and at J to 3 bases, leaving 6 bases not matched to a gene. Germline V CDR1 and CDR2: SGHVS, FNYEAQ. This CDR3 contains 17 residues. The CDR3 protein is CASSLGDRGSGGNTIYF. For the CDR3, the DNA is TGTGCCAGCAGCTTAGGGGACAGGGGTTCGGGTGGAAACACCATATATTTT.

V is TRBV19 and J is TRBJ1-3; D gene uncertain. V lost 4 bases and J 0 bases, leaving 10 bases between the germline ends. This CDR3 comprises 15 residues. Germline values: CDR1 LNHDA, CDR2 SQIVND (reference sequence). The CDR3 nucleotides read TGTGCCAGTAGTAGCGGACTTCCCTCTGGAAACACCATATATTTT. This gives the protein CASSSGLPSGNTIYF.

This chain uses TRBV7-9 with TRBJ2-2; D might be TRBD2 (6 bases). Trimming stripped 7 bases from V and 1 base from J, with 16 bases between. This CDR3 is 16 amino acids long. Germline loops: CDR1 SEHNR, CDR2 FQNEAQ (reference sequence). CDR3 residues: CASTGSRTKNTGELFF. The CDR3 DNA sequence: TGTGCCAGCACGGGAAGTAGGACTAAGAACACCGGGGAGCTGTTTTTT.

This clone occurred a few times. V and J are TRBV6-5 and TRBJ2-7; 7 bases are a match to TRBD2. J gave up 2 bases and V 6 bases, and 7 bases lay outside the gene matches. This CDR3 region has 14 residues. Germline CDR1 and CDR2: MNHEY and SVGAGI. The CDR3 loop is CASSQIAGTYEQYF. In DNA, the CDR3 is TGTGCCAGCAGCCAGATAGCGGGCACCTACGAGCAGTACTTC.

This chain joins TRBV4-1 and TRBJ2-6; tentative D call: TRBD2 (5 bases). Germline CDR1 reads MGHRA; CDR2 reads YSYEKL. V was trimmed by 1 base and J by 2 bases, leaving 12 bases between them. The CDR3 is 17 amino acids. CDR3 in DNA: TGCGCCAGCAGCCAAGTTAGAACGGGGACTGGGGCCAACGTCCTGACTTTC. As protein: CASSQVRTGTGANVLTF.

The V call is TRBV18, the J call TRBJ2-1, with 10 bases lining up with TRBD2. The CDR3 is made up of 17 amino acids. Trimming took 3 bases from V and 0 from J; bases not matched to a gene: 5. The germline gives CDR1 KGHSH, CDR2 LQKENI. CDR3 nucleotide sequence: TGTGCCAGCTCACCGCGGACTAGCGGAAGCTCCTACAATGAGCAGTTCTTC. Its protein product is CASSPRTSGSSYNEQFF.

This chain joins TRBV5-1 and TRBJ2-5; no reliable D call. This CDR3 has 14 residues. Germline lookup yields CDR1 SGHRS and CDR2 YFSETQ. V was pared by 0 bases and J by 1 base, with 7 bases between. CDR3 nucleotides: TGCGCCAGCAGCTTGGGGCAGTCCCAAGAGACCCAGTACTTC. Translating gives CASSLGQSQETQYF.

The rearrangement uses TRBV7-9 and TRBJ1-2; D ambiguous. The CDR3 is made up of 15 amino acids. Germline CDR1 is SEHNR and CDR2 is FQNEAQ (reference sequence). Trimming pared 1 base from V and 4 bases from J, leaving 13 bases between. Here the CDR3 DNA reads TGTGCCAGCAGCTTAGGACAACTGCCCGCCTATGGCTACACCTTC. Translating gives CASSLGQLPAYGYTF.

CDR3 bases: TGTGCCAGCAGCCAAGACGACAGGGGCTCAGATACGCAGTATTTT. Translation gives CASSQDDRGSDTQYF. J is TRBJ2-3 and V is TRBV3-1 (or the pseudogene TRBV3-2), with TRBD1 matching over 8 bases. The CDR3 totals 15 residues. The V gene end was trimmed by 0 bases and the J gene end by 4 bases; junction bases not matched to a gene: 3. Germline CDR1 and CDR2: LGHDT and YNNKEL (reference sequence).